The present entry profiles one T cell receptor beta chain with its context. The data stem from a study of blood T cell repertoires in COVID-19. Study context: T cells, B-cell-depleted T cells, or PBMCs provided the cDNA or gDNA that served as material.

Profiled with immunoSEQ multiplex PCR; TCRdb holds only in-frame clones, not every one. The table shows about 320,000 clones, with roughly 87% occurring only once. Germline CDR1 reads SGHNT; CDR2 reads YENEEA. V shed 5 bases and J shed 2 bases, with 9 bases lying between them. The CDR3 sequence is 13 residues long. The sample taken for sequencing was PBMCs or T cells enriched from blood (not recorded which). The chain uses TRBV11-3 and TRBJ1-1, with no clear D. This TCR derives from a woman younger than 30 who had recovered from COVID-19. The CDR3 loop is CASSVEGNTEAFF. The CDR3 DNA reads TGTGCCAGCAGCGTGGAGGGAAACACTGAAGCTTTCTTT.